This TCR beta chain was observed in a study of T-cell reconstitution after alpha-beta-depleted transplantation in children. This clonotype was seen ten or more times. The authors prepared the TCRbeta library with unique molecular identifiers. MiXCR, applied by TCRdb to the PCR reads, yields one record per CDR3 protein. The sample has roughly 590,000 distinct CDR3 sequences, 15% to 20% seen once. Germline assignment: CDR1 MNHNS and CDR2 SASEGT. Deletions cut 8 bases from V and 1 base from J, with 14 bases between. CDR3 length: 15 amino acids. The chain is built from TRBV6-1 and TRBJ2-2, with D possibly TRBD2 on 7 matching bases. The receptor was isolated from a human donor who donated a stem cell graft to a child with acute myeloid leukemia. The sample here was PBMCs from the stem cell graft donor, taken from the stem cell graft. CDR3 sequence: CASQGGTWNTGELFF. CDR3 nucleotide sequence: TGTGCCAGCCAGGGAGGGACATGGAACACCGGGGAGCTGTTTTTT.